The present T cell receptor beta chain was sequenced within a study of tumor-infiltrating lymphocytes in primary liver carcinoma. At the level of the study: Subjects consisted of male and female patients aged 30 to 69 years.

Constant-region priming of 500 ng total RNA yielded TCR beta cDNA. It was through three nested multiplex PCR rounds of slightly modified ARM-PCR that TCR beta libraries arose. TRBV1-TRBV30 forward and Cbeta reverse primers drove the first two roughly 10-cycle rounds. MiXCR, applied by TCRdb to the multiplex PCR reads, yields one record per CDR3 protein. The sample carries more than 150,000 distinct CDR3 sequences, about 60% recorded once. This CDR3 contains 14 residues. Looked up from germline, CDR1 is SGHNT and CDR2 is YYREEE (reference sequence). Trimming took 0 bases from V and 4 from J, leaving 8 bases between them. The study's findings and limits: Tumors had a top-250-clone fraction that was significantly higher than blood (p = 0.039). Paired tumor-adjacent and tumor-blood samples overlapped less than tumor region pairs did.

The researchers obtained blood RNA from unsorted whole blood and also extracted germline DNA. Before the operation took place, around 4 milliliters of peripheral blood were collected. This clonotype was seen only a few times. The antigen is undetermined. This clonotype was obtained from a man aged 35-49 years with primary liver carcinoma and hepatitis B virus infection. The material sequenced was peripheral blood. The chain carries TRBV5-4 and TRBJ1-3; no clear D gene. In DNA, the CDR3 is TGTGCCAGCAGCTTGGGTTCAACAGGAAACACCATATATTTT. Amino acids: CASSLGSTGNTIYF. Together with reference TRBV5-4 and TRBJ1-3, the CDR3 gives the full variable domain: ETGVTQSPTHLIKTRGQQVTLRCSSQSGHNTVSWYQQALGQGPQFIFQYYREEENGRGNFPPRFSGLQFPNYSSELNVNALELDDSALYLCASSLGSTGNTIYFGEGSWLTVV.